Below are 24 T cell receptor beta chains sequenced from a single sample in a study of OX40 agonist ivuxolimab in advanced cancers. Data came from immunoSEQ multiplex PCR; TCRdb stores just in-frame clones and leaves some out. Of tens of thousands of clones listed, approximately 80% are singletons. The sequences come from CD4+ or CD8+ T cells sorted from blood, collected in a trial of the OX40 agonist ivuxolimab. Every receptor here comes from an adult with an advanced solid tumor such as melanoma, head and neck, liver or kidney cancer.

The genes are TRBV7-2 and TRBJ1-4; D uncertain. Per the germline V gene, CDR1 is SGHTA and CDR2 is FQGNSA. CDR3 length: 17 amino acids. With 4 bases removed from V and 0 bases from J, the gap between germline ends came to 15 bases. The CDR3 sequence: CASSSEGREPTNEKLFF. CDR3 DNA: TGTGCCAGCAGCTCAGAGGGCAGAGAACCAACTAATGAAAAACTGTTTTTT.

The rearrangement joins TRBV18 to TRBJ2-7, with 9 bases lining up with TRBD1. The trim removed 3 bases at V and 6 bases at J, leaving 9 bases unmatched. This CDR3 has 15 amino acids. Germline V gene sequence: CDR1 KGHSH, CDR2 LQKENI. The CDR3 DNA is TGTGCCAGCTCACCCGGACAGGGGAGTGTTTCCGAGCAGTACTTC. Translation gives CASSPGQGSVSEQYF. Complete variable domain (other parts from reference TRBV18 and TRBJ2-7): NAGVMQNPRHLVRRRGQEARLRCSPMKGHSHVYWYRQLPEEGLKFMVYLQKENIIDESGMPKERFSAEFPKEGPSILRIQQVVRGDSAAYFCASSPGQGSVSEQYFGPGTRLTVT.

The V gene is TRBV11-2, the J gene TRBJ1-2; D is ambiguous. Looked up from germline, CDR1 is SGHAT and CDR2 is FQNNGV. This CDR3 spans 16 amino acids. V was cut by 5 bases and J by 2 bases, with 18 bases left in between. CDR3 nucleotide sequence: TGTGCCAGCAGCCCGTATTTGGCCAGTGGGAACTATGGCTACACCTTC. Translation gives CASSPYLASGNYGYTF. Full variable domain (missing parts from reference TRBV11-2 and TRBJ1-2): EAGVAQSPRYKIIEKRQSVAFWCNPISGHATLYWYQQILGQGPKLLIQFQNNGVVDDSQLPKDRFSAERLKGVDSTLKIQPAKLEDSAVYLCASSPYLASGNYGYTFGSGTRLTVV.

This clone was seen a single time. The J gene is TRBJ1-2, the V gene TRBV9; 10 nucleotides match TRBD1. Per the germline V gene, CDR1 is SGDLS and CDR2 is YYNGEE. Trimming at V came to 1 base and at J to 4 bases, leaving 4 bases not matched to a gene. The CDR3 extends over 15 amino acids. In nucleotides, the CDR3 is TGTGCCAGCAGCGTAACGGGACAGGGGCGCTATGGCTACACCTTC. It specifies CASSVTGQGRYGYTF.

The chain carries TRBV4-1 and TRBJ2-3; D may be TRBD1 (6 bases). Germline V gene lookup returns CDR1 MGHRA and CDR2 YSYEKL. The CDR3 is 13 amino acids. V lost 0 bases and J 11 bases, leaving 12 bases between the germline ends. The CDR3 DNA follows: TGCGCCAGCAGCCAAGATCAGCGGACAGTGCAGTATTTT. Translation: CASSQDQRTVQYF.

J is TRBJ2-5 and V is TRBV5-1; 10 bases agree with TRBD1. Unmatched junction bases numbered 5, after V lost 1 base and J lost 5 bases. Germline values: CDR1 SGHRS, CDR2 YFSETQ. CDR3 length equals 15 residues. As DNA, the CDR3 is TGCGCCAGCAGCTTGATGACAGGGGGCGTTGAGACCCAGTACTTC. Translating it yields CASSLMTGGVETQYF.

This clone was found once. The chain joins TRBV27 to TRBJ2-5, with 9 bases that match TRBD1. This CDR3 has 14 residues. Germline CDR1 is MNHEY and CDR2 is SMNVEV (reference sequence). V was pared by 5 bases and J by 5 bases, with 6 bases of the junction left unmatched. The CDR3 DNA reads TGTGCCAGCAGTAGAACAGGGGGCTGGGAGACCCAGTACTTC. It translates to CASSRTGGWETQYF.

The V call is TRBV27, the J call TRBJ2-3; D is unresolved. V was cut by 2 bases and J by 4 bases, with 7 bases left in between. CDR1 and CDR2 from the germline V gene are MNHEY and SMNVEV (reference sequence). The CDR3 is 13 amino acids. The CDR3 loop is CASSLGSADTQYF. The CDR3 DNA reads as TGTGCCAGCAGTTTAGGGTCCGCAGATACGCAGTATTTT.

J is TRBJ2-3 and V is TRBV5-1, with 9 bases identical to TRBD2. Germline CDR1 SGHRS, CDR2 YFSETQ. V was pared by 7 bases and J by 0 bases, with 3 bases of the junction left unmatched. The CDR3 runs to 14 residues. CDR3 sequence reads: CASGGGGSTDTQYF. In nucleotides, the CDR3 is TGCGCCAGCGGCGGGGGGGGAAGCACAGATACGCAGTATTTT.

The J gene is TRBJ2-3, the V gene TRBV6-5; the D gene is possibly TRBD2 (5 bases). The CDR3 runs 15 residues. Germline-derived CDR1 and CDR2 are MNHEY and SVGAGI. Between the trimmed V and J ends, which lost 4 bases and 1 base, there was a span of 12 bases. The CDR3 bases are TGTGCCAGCAGTTGGCTAGAGGGTCGCACAGATACGCAGTATTTT. As protein: CASSWLEGRTDTQYF.

V usage is TRBV10-3 and J usage is TRBJ2-1; 8 positions agree with TRBD2. V dropped 10 bases and J dropped 4; count of bases not matched to a gene: 9. Germline assignment: CDR1 ENHRY and CDR2 SYGVKD. The CDR3 consists of 14 residues. CDR3 amino acids: CATGGTPPYNEQFF. CDR3 nucleotide sequence: TGTGCCACGGGGGGGACACCGCCATACAATGAGCAGTTCTTC.

The chain uses TRBV5-5 and TRBJ1-3, with D possibly TRBD1 on 5 matching bases. The CDR3 runs to 16 residues. In germline, CDR1 is SGHKS, CDR2 YYEKEE (reference sequence). Trimming removed 4 bases from V and 0 bases from J, with 14 bases in between. The CDR3 DNA is TGTGCCAGCAGCGAAACGCGGGGCCACTCTGGAAACACCATATATTTT. It yields the protein CASSETRGHSGNTIYF.

The rearrangement joins TRBV5-1 to TRBJ1-1; D ambiguous. The CDR3 consists of 13 residues. With 1 base removed from V and 3 bases from J, the gap between germline ends came to 7 bases. Germline V gives CDR1 SGHRS, CDR2 YFSETQ. The CDR3 loop is CASSLRQDTEAFF. CDR3 sequence (DNA): TGCGCCAGCAGCTTGCGGCAGGACACTGAAGCTTTCTTT.

This chain links TRBV10-1 with TRBJ1-5, with no clear D. Trimming took off 9 bases at V and 8 bases at J, with 11 bases between the two ends. This CDR3 is 11 amino acids long. In germline, CDR1 is WNHNN, CDR2 SYGVQD (reference sequence). In DNA form, the CDR3 reads TGCGCCAGTCCTATGAGGGAGCCCCAGCATTTT. This encodes CASPMREPQHF.

The rearrangement uses TRBV27 and TRBJ1-2; 11 bases match TRBD1. CDR3 size: 15 residues. The germline V gene encodes CDR1 MNHEY and CDR2 SMNVEV (reference sequence). The junction had 8 bases not matched to a gene; V was cut back by 4 bases and J by 7 bases. CDR3 protein: CASSSRTGGASGYTF. CDR3 nucleotides: TGTGCCAGCAGTTCACGGACAGGGGGCGCTTCTGGCTACACCTTC.

This chain joins TRBV5-8 and TRBJ1-5; D call uncertain. The V and J ends lost 0 bases and 5 bases respectively, with 9 bases between them. The CDR3 runs 14 residues. Germline CDR1 and CDR2: SGHTS and YDEGEE. The chain's CDR3 is CASSLVRPYQPQHF. CDR3 bases: TGTGCCAGCAGCTTGGTTCGGCCGTATCAGCCCCAGCATTTT. The variable domain in full, with the rest retrieved from reference TRBV5-8 and TRBJ1-5, is EAGVTQSPTHLIKTRGQQATLRCSPISGHTSVYWYQQALGLGLQFLLWYDEGEERNRGNFPPRFSGRQFPNYSSELNVNALELEDSALYLCASSLVRPYQPQHFGDGTRLSIL.

In this sample, this clone turned up a few times. The chain has TRBV9 and TRBJ1-1, with 9 positions matching TRBD1. Unmatched junction bases numbered 2, after V lost 1 base and J lost 4 bases. The CDR3 totals 14 residues. Germline V gene lookup returns CDR1 SGDLS and CDR2 YYNGEE. The CDR3 loop is CASSVRGQGTEAFF. CDR3 DNA: TGTGCCAGCAGCGTACGGGGACAGGGCACTGAAGCTTTCTTT.

This clone has only a few counts. The V and J genes are TRBV5-1 and TRBJ1-4; no clear D gene. CDR1 SGHRS and CDR2 YFSETQ come from the germline V gene. The V end was cut by 2 bases, the J end by 3 bases, with 8 bases between. The CDR3 spans 14 residues. CDR3 protein: CASSLIPSNEKLFF. In nucleotides, the CDR3 is TGCGCCAGCAGCTTAATACCTTCTAATGAAAAACTGTTTTTT.

The V call is TRBV4-3, the J call TRBJ1-2, with a tentative D call TRBD1 (6 bases). Trimming took 0 bases from V and 9 from J, leaving 14 bases between them. This CDR3 contains 14 residues. CDR1 is LGHNA, CDR2 YSLEER, per germline. DNA for the CDR3: TGCGCCAGCAGCCAAGATAAGACAGGCCAGAGCTACACCTTC. Encoded protein: CASSQDKTGQSYTF.

J is TRBJ1-1 and V is TRBV4-2, with D perhaps TRBD1 (6 bases). Germline-derived CDR1 and CDR2 are LGHNA and YNFKEQ. V dropped 5 bases and J dropped 5 bases, with 9 bases sitting between them. The CDR3 covers 12 residues. The CDR3 nucleotides read TGTGCCAGCAGCTTGACAGGTACTGAAGCTTTCTTT. It is translated as CASSLTGTEAFF.

This chain connects TRBV7-9 to TRBJ1-5; the D gene is possibly TRBD1 (5 bases). CDR1 SEHNR and CDR2 FQNEAQ come from the germline V gene (reference sequence). The CDR3 covers 13 residues. V was pared by 4 bases and J by 9 bases, with 13 bases between. The CDR3 region is CASSSRPGPPQHF. DNA of the CDR3: TGTGCCAGCAGCTCTCGACCGGGGCCGCCCCAGCATTTT.

The rearrangement joins TRBV10-1 to TRBJ2-7; possible D gene TRBD2, 7 bases. CDR3 length equals 15 residues. V shed 6 bases and J shed 5 bases, with 20 bases lying between them. CDR1 is WNHNN, CDR2 SYGVQD, per germline (reference sequence). The CDR3 loop is CASSGSAGARHEQYF. The CDR3 nucleotides read TGCGCCAGCAGCGGATCCGCGGGGGCTAGACACGAGCAGTACTTC.

The genes are TRBV4-1 and TRBJ2-2, with a tentative D call TRBD2 (5 bases). The CDR3 extends over 14 amino acids. V was pared by 3 bases and J by 1 base, with 6 bases between. The germline V gene encodes CDR1 MGHRA and CDR2 YSYEKL. In DNA, the CDR3 is TGCGCCAGCAGCCAGGACTGGAACACCGGGGAGCTGTTTTTT. Its protein product is CASSQDWNTGELFF.

The chain carries TRBV7-2 and TRBJ1-4; TRBD1 agrees at 8 bases. V lost 4 bases, J lost 6 bases, and 4 bases stayed unmatched. This CDR3 contains 14 residues. Germline CDR1 SGHTA, CDR2 FQGNSA. CDR3 sequence: CASSSGQAYEKLFF. In DNA, the CDR3 is TGTGCCAGCAGCTCGGGACAGGCCTATGAAAAACTGTTTTTT.